This TCR beta chain came from a study of OX40 agonist ivuxolimab in advanced cancers. Some background on the complete study: Ivuxolimab was a fully human IgG2 agonistic monoclonal antibody targeting the costimulatory receptor OX40 (CD134). The dose-escalation cohort was 82.7% male with a mean age of 60 years, ranging from roughly 20 to 80. Intravenous ivuxolimab was administered to patients every 2 weeks at six dose levels: 0.01, 0.1, 0.3, 1.5, 3 and 10 mg/kg. The paper describes the monotherapy dose-escalation part (N of about 52 patients) of the phase I trial of ivuxolimab. Partial responses occurred in three dose-escalation patients: two with cutaneous melanoma and one with hepatocellular carcinoma. Of the approximately 50 dose-escalation patients, hepatocellular carcinoma was present in about 19, melanoma in approximately 15, renal cell carcinoma in 9 and head and neck cancer in 9. Patients were allowed to have had prior anti-PD-1, anti-PD-L1 or anti-CTLA-4 therapy, and around 43% of the dose-escalation patients had been treated with checkpoint inhibitors. The point of sequencing TCRbeta in the periphery was to test whether ivuxolimab changed TCR sequence diversity and drove clonal T-cell expansion.

The full study reports these points: Antigen specificity was not determined for the clonally expanded peripheral T cells. Partial responders in the 0.1-3.0 mg/kg groups had among the lowest normalized peripheral clonal expansion, especially among CD8+ T cells. At doses from 0.1 to 3.0 mg/kg, clonal expansion was seen in both CD4+ and CD8+ blood T cells between baseline and week 6. Low levels of normalized T-cell clonal expansion were also seen in some nonresponding patients. After ivuxolimab, CD8+ T cells had more expanded clones than CD4+ T cells on average.

Genomic DNA was extracted from sorted cells for sequencing of the TCRbeta CDR3 region. TCRbeta CDR3 regions were sequenced using the immunoSEQ Assay. The table comes from immuneACCESS by way of TCRdb, which keeps in-frame sequences with V and J called. Part of the clones is missing from these tables; in studies checked, under half for an unresolved V gene and the rest for unknown reasons. In this sample the table shows tens of thousands of clones, less than 90% of which occur a single time. The ten largest make up about 1.7% of the sample. With respect to this clone: This clone's antigen is unknown. One base away there is no much larger clone; base qualities are not given.

The trial excluded patients who had a history of autoimmune disease or were on systemic immunosuppression. In every dose cohort, peripheral blood was drawn for TCR sequencing at baseline, cycle 4 day 1, and cycle 7 day 1. Samples were obtained from an open-label, multicenter, first-in-human phase I dose-escalation trial of ivuxolimab. Adults with locally advanced or metastatic melanoma, renal cell carcinoma, hepatocellular carcinoma or head and neck squamous cell carcinoma were enrolled in the trial. CD4+ and CD8+ T cells were sorted separately from peripheral blood before TCR sequencing. The TCR sequence derives from an adult with an advanced solid tumor such as melanoma, head and neck, liver or kidney cancer. The sequenced sample was CD4+ or CD8+ T cells sorted from blood, obtained in a trial of the OX40 agonist ivuxolimab.

The DNA sequence is given as TGTGCCAGCAGCTCTACTCAAGGGGGCTATGGCTACACCTTC. Its translation reads: CASSSTQGGYGYTF. This chain joins TRBV7-9 to TRBJ1-2; perhaps TRBD1 is the D gene, with 6 bases matching. The junction carries 13 bases between V and J, which are trimmed by 4 bases and 4 bases respectively. The CDR3 holds 14 amino acids from the cysteine to the phenylalanine. Here the CDR3 DNA is all that survives: 42 bases in frame from base 1. According to the germline V gene (reference sequence), CDR1 reads SEHNR and CDR2 reads FQNEAQ.